One and the same sample provided the 7 T cell receptor beta chains below, sequenced in a study of shared clonotypes between healthy human individuals. Profiling relied on immunoSEQ multiplex PCR, and the TCRdb table lists in-frame clones only, not all of them. Here the sample spans 800,000 to 1,200,000 clones, approximately 80% being singletons. Input material: memory CD4+ T cells from PBMCs. Subset denoted: CD45RA-negative fraction. The receptors stem from a man younger than 35 in good health. Some clones in this sample may be carry-over from other donors' samples.

The chain couples TRBV6-1 to TRBJ1-2; no clear D. This CDR3 spans 13 amino acids. V was cut by 5 bases and J by 1 base, with 8 bases left in between. Germline V gene sequence: CDR1 MNHNS, CDR2 SASEGT. CDR3 sequence: CASSPQHNYGYTF. The CDR3 coding sequence is TGTGCCAGCAGTCCACAGCATAACTATGGCTACACCTTC.

In this sample, this clone turned up once. V and J are TRBV6-6 and TRBJ2-7; the match to TRBD1 covers 9 bases. Looked up from germline, CDR1 is MNHNY and CDR2 is SVGAGI (reference sequence). V lost 5 bases, J lost 3 bases, and 8 bases stayed unmatched. CDR3 size: 15 residues. CDR3: CASSTRTGANYEQYF. The CDR3 DNA reads as TGTGCCAGCAGTACGCGGACAGGGGCCAACTACGAGCAGTACTTC.

This chain uses TRBV6-1 with TRBJ1-1; D might be TRBD1 (6 bases). Germline V gives CDR1 MNHNS, CDR2 SASEGT. This CDR3 comprises 14 residues. Trimming shortened V by 2 bases and J by 2 bases, and 9 bases separated the two germline ends. The CDR3 coding sequence is TGTGCCAGCAGTGAAAATGGGGGCAACACTGAAGCTTTCTTT. It codes for CASSENGGNTEAFF.

The chain employs TRBV28 and TRBJ2-2; 8 positions match TRBD2. The CDR3 is made up of 21 amino acids. The germline CDR1 and CDR2 sequences are MDHEN and SYDVKM. After removal of 0 bases from V and 1 base from J, the junction contained 16 bases not matched to a gene. Written as DNA, the CDR3 is TGTGCCAGCAGTTTATGGGGGTTACTAGCGGAAGAACTAAAGAACACCGGGGAGCTGTTTTTT. Its translation: CASSLWGLLAEELKNTGELFF.

This clone has more than one count but fewer than ten. This chain uses TRBV5-1 with TRBJ2-2; no definite D call. Germline loops: CDR1 SGHRS, CDR2 YFSETQ. Trimming cost V 3 bases and J 6 bases, with 24 bases left between them. CDR3 length equals 18 residues. CDR3: CASSSTEFGSHKAGELFF. In DNA, the CDR3 is TGCGCCAGCAGCTCTACCGAGTTCGGCTCCCATAAGGCCGGGGAGCTGTTTTTT. The full variable domain, its missing parts supplied by reference TRBV5-1 and TRBJ2-2, is KAGVTQTPRYLIKTRGQQVTLSCSPISGHRSVSWYQQTPGQGLQFLFEYFSETQRNKGNFPGRFSGRQFSNSRSEMNVSTLELGDSALYLCASSSTEFGSHKAGELFFGEGSRLTVL.

The genes are TRBV4-2 and TRBJ2-5; 8 bases match TRBD2. Germline CDR1 reads LGHNA; CDR2 reads YNFKEQ. The CDR3 sequence is 20 residues long. Trimming took 1 base from V and 1 from J; bases not matched to a gene: 17. The CDR3 is CASSQGLAGRAGRGQETQYF. The DNA of the CDR3 is TGTGCCAGCAGCCAAGGCCTAGCGGGCCGAGCAGGAAGGGGCCAAGAGACCCAGTACTTC.

As for this clone: The same CDR3 is also encoded by other DNA sequences in this sample. The rearrangement joins TRBV27 to TRBJ1-2, with D uncertain. CDR3 size: 14 residues. CDR1 is MNHEY and CDR2 is SMNVEV in the germline V gene (reference sequence). V lost 3 bases and J lost 0, with 8 bases in between. CDR3 region: CASSLYGSNYGYTF. The CDR3, as DNA: TGTGCCAGCAGTTTGTACGGGTCTAACTATGGCTACACCTTC.